The 17 T cell receptor beta chains given below trace back to one sample, sequenced in a study of shared clonotypes between healthy human individuals. The data were produced by immunoSEQ multiplex PCR, yet TCRdb's version contains in-frame clones alone and is incomplete. The sample has some 470,000 clones; 60% to 85% are singletons. Input material: PBMCs. The receptors stem from a middle-aged woman in good health. Some clones in this sample may be carry-over from other donors' samples.

The chain links TRBV6-5 to TRBJ2-5, with a tentative D call TRBD2 (6 bases). The V gene lost 5 bases and the J gene lost 1 base, with 14 bases spanning the gap. The V gene's germline CDR1 is MNHEY and CDR2 SVGAGI. This CDR3 has 15 amino acids. The CDR3 protein is CASSLRRAPQETQYF. The CDR3 DNA is TGTGCCAGCAGTCTACGGAGGGCCCCCCAAGAGACCCAGTACTTC.

The CDR3 protein is CASRRDKAVSLNTEAFF. The DNA for the CDR3 is TGTGCCAGCAGACGGGACAAGGCAGTTAGTTTGAACACTGAAGCTTTCTTT. This chain joins TRBV27 and TRBJ1-1, with D maybe TRBD1 (6 bases). CDR3 size: 17 residues. Germline lookup yields CDR1 MNHEY and CDR2 SMNVEV (reference sequence). Trimming removed 6 bases at V and 0 bases at J, with 20 bases between.

The chain joins TRBV27 to TRBJ1-5; 7 bases agree with TRBD1. CDR1 is MNHEY and CDR2 is SMNVEV in the germline V gene (reference sequence). V trimming: 6 bases; J trimming: 1 base; junction bases outside the gene matches: 6. CDR3 length: 15 amino acids. CDR3 region: CASSPAGQSNQPQHF. In nucleotides, the CDR3 is TGTGCCAGCAGCCCGGCGGGACAGAGCAATCAGCCCCAGCATTTT.

Ten or more counts support this clone. V gene TRBV5-4 combines with J gene TRBJ1-2; D remains ambiguous. Trimming stripped 4 bases from V and 6 bases from J, with 19 bases between. CDR1 is SGHNT, CDR2 YYREEE, per germline (reference sequence). The CDR3 loop spans 15 amino acids. The CDR3 region is CASSIGLNRRDGYTF. CDR3 nucleotide sequence: TGTGCCAGCAGCATCGGCCTTAACCGGAGGGATGGCTACACCTTC.

V usage is TRBV30 and J usage is TRBJ1-1, with D possibly TRBD1 on 6 matching bases. V gave up 4 bases and J gave up 3 bases, with 9 bases separating them. The CDR3 contains 12 residues. Germline V lookup: CDR1 GTSNPN, CDR2 SVGIG (reference sequence). CDR3 bases: TGTGCCTGGAAGGGGGGGTACACTGAAGCTTTCTTT. It translates to CAWKGGYTEAFF.

The genes are TRBV5-1 and TRBJ2-5, with 7 bases lining up with TRBD1. Germline loops: CDR1 SGHRS, CDR2 YFSETQ. After removal of 0 bases from V and 5 bases from J, the junction contained 10 bases not matched to a gene. The length of the CDR3 is 16 residues. The CDR3 region is CASSLDPPTGLETQYF. The CDR3 DNA follows: TGCGCCAGCAGCTTGGACCCCCCGACAGGGTTGGAGACCCAGTACTTC.

This clone was seen once. The V gene is TRBV6-5, the J gene TRBJ2-2, with 7 bases lining up with TRBD2. Per the germline V gene, CDR1 is MNHEY and CDR2 is SVGAGI. The CDR3 has 14 residues. The CDR3 sequence: CASGGEGTTGELFF. DNA for the CDR3: TGTGCATCTGGGGGGGAGGGGACCACCGGGGAGCTGTTTTTT.

Comment on this clone: The same CDR3 also results from other DNA sequences found in this sample. V and J are TRBV29-1 and TRBJ2-3; 7 nucleotides align to TRBD2. This CDR3 has 13 residues. Germline CDR1 and CDR2: SQVTM and ANQGSEA. V lost 3 bases, J lost 1 base, and 1 base stayed unmatched. The CDR3 region is CSVELAGTDTQYF. The CDR3, as DNA: TGCAGCGTTGAGCTAGCGGGCACAGATACGCAGTATTTT.

This clone was seen a few times. The gene calls are TRBV4-1 and TRBJ2-1, with 8 bases fitting TRBD1. CDR3 length equals 16 residues. With 3 bases clipped from V and 6 bases from J, the junction kept 10 bases outside the gene matches. Per the germline V gene, CDR1 is MGHRA and CDR2 is YSYEKL. The CDR3 DNA is TGCGCCAGCAGCCAGCCCGGACAGGGTTATTCCAATGAGCAGTTCTTC. Translated, it gives CASSQPGQGYSNEQFF.

The CDR3 spells CASQGIYEQYF. Written as DNA, the CDR3 is TGTGCCAGCCAAGGGATCTACGAGCAGTACTTC. The chain has TRBV6-1 and TRBJ2-7; D remains unclear. The CDR3 totals 11 residues. Germline lookup yields CDR1 MNHNS and CDR2 SASEGT. The V end was cut by 8 bases, the J end by 3 bases, with 8 bases between.

This chain joins TRBV19 and TRBJ2-5; D uncertain. Looked up from germline, CDR1 is LNHDA and CDR2 is SQIVND (reference sequence). The CDR3 runs to 13 residues. V lost 5 bases and J lost 4, with 11 bases in between. Here the CDR3 DNA reads TGTGCCAGTAGTCCAGCAAACTCAGAGACCCAGTACTTC. Its protein is CASSPANSETQYF.

The chain links TRBV6-5 to TRBJ1-2, with a tentative D call TRBD1 (6 bases). Germline V gene data show CDR1 as MNHEY and CDR2 as SVGAGI. CDR3 length: 13 residues. The V and J ends lost 6 bases and 8 bases respectively, with 16 bases between them. The CDR3 DNA reads TGTGCCAGCAGCCCCTTGGGGGCCCGGGGCTACACCTTC. This sequence encodes CASSPLGARGYTF.

This chain uses TRBV5-1 with TRBJ2-1, with D possibly TRBD2 on 6 matching bases. The V end lost 4 bases, the J end lost 3 bases, and 14 bases lay between the germline ends. The CDR3 loop spans 15 amino acids. Germline V lookup: CDR1 SGHRS, CDR2 YFSETQ. CDR3 nucleotide sequence: TGCGCCAGCAGCAGGGACTCAAGCATCTACAATGAGCAGTTCTTC. Protein sequence: CASSRDSSIYNEQFF.

The chain recombines TRBV7-2 with TRBJ2-3, with D unclear. The V end was cut by 5 bases, the J end by 0 bases, with 12 bases between. Germline CDR1 reads SGHTA; CDR2 reads FQGNSA. The CDR3 extends over 15 amino acids. CDR3 nucleotides: TGTGCCAGCAGCCCCTTAGACCCTAGCACAGATACGCAGTATTTT. Translation gives CASSPLDPSTDTQYF. Based on the CDR3 plus reference TRBV7-2 and TRBJ2-3, the full variable domain is GAGVSQSPSNKVTEKGKDVELRCDPISGHTALYWYRQSLGQGLEFLIYFQGNSAPDKSGLPSDRFSAERTGGSVSTLTIQRTQQEDSAVYLCASSPLDPSTDTQYFGPGTRLTVL.

With regard to this clone: A much bigger clone sits one base away, suggesting this may be a read error. Other nucleotide sequences from this sample produce the same CDR3. The chain carries TRBV15 and TRBJ1-5; D possibly corresponds to TRBD1 (6 bases). CDR1 and CDR2 (germline): LNHNV, YYDKDF (reference sequence). The CDR3 has 14 amino acids. This CDR3 is CATAGGGDNQPQHF. CDR3 nucleotide sequence: TGTGCCACCGCGGGGGGCGGGGACAATCAGCCTCAGCATTTT.

This clone was detected only once. The chain joins TRBV19 to TRBJ1-2, with D perhaps TRBD1 (6 bases). Between the trimmed V and J ends, which lost 3 bases and 2 bases, there was a span of 10 bases. The V gene's germline CDR1 is LNHDA and CDR2 SQIVND (reference sequence). The CDR3 spans 14 residues. CDR3 DNA: TGTGCCAGTAGTATTCCGGACAGCAACTATGGCTACACCTTC. This translates into CASSIPDSNYGYTF.

This clone came up once. The V gene is TRBV5-1, the J gene TRBJ2-1; D tentatively reads TRBD1 or TRBD2 (6 bases each). Trimming took 3 bases from V and 5 from J, leaving 15 bases between them. Looked up from germline, CDR1 is SGHRS and CDR2 is YFSETQ. The CDR3 has 15 residues. The DNA of the CDR3 is TGCGCCAGCAGCTCCCGTAAAGGGGGGCACAATGAGCAGTTCTTC. Encoded protein: CASSSRKGGHNEQFF.